One and the same sample provided the 7 T cell receptor beta chains below, sequenced in a study of beta chain features in type 1 diabetes. Sequencing targeted expressed TCRB transcripts, as all isolated RNA had been reverse transcribed. Data came from immunoSEQ multiplex PCR; TCRdb stores just in-frame clones and leaves some out. The sample carries some 180,000 clones, around 13% recorded once. Material: central memory CD4+ T cells from blood. The receptors originated from a woman aged 18 to 35 in good health.

This rearrangement joins TRBV7-9 to TRBJ1-1; D not certain. Looked up from germline, CDR1 is SEHNR and CDR2 is FQNEAQ (reference sequence). The germline V and J ends were trimmed by 5 bases and 1 base, with 2 bases remaining between them. There are 11 residues in the CDR3. The CDR3 sequence: CASSQNTEAFF. In DNA, the CDR3 is TGTGCCAGCAGCCAGAACACTGAAGCTTTCTTT.

This clone was found a few times. V and J are TRBV29-1 and TRBJ2-2, with D possibly being TRBD1 (6 bases). Germline CDR1 SQVTM, CDR2 ANQGSEA. V was shortened by 7 bases and J by 2 bases, with 14 bases between the two germline ends. The CDR3 loop spans 14 amino acids. As DNA, the CDR3 is TGCAGCGGGGTGGGACAATCCAACACCGGGGAGCTGTTTTTT. Translating it yields CSGVGQSNTGELFF.

This clone has a handful of counts. The chain joins TRBV7-9 to TRBJ2-1, with 9 bases that match TRBD2. The CDR3 consists of 18 residues. From germline, CDR1 is SEHNR and CDR2 FQNEAQ (reference sequence). The trim removed 1 base at V and 0 bases at J, leaving 7 bases unmatched. CDR3 nucleotides: TGTGCCAGCAGCTTAGGTTCGACTAGCGGAAGCTCCTACAATGAGCAGTTCTTC. Amino acids: CASSLGSTSGSSYNEQFF.

V gene TRBV6-1 combines with J gene TRBJ2-1, with D possibly being TRBD1 (6 bases). Germline CDR1 MNHNS, CDR2 SASEGT. The ends were cut back, 2 bases at V and 11 bases at J, with 19 bases in the middle. This CDR3 is built from 15 residues. The CDR3 bases are TGTGCCAGCAGTGAAACCACAGGGTATAGGAAACAGCAGTTCTTC. Amino acid sequence: CASSETTGYRKQQFF.

This clone has just a few counts. This rearrangement joins TRBV28 to TRBJ1-5; 12 bases fit TRBD1. V dropped 5 bases and J dropped 6; count of bases not matched to a gene: 2. Germline V lookup: CDR1 MDHEN, CDR2 SYDVKM. The CDR3 loop spans 14 amino acids. The CDR3 here is CASSGTGGVQPQHF. The CDR3 DNA sequence: TGTGCCAGCAGTGGGACAGGGGGCGTTCAGCCCCAGCATTTT.

In its sample, this clone was seen a few times. This same CDR3 is encoded by further DNA sequences in the sample. The rearrangement links TRBV14 to TRBJ2-7; 9 positions match TRBD1. This CDR3 comprises 13 residues. V shed 6 bases and J 2 bases; nucleotides not matched to a gene: 2. Germline-derived CDR1 and CDR2 are SGHDN and FVKESK. The CDR3 DNA follows: TGTGCCAGCAGGGGACAGGGAACCTACGAGCAGTACTTC. This translates into CASRGQGTYEQYF.

V gene TRBV18 combines with J gene TRBJ2-3, with D perhaps matching TRBD2 (5 bases). Germline values: CDR1 KGHSH, CDR2 LQKENI. The CDR3 is made up of 15 amino acids. Trimming cost V 3 bases and J 0 bases, with 10 bases left between them. CDR3 DNA: TGTGCCAGCTCACCTTCCGGGATGAGCACAGATACGCAGTATTTT. It codes for CASSPSGMSTDTQYF.